These 3 T cell receptor beta chains originate from one sample sequenced in a study of early T cells in non-severe SARS-CoV-2 infection. TCRdb passed the 5' RACE reads through MiXCR, listing each CDR3 protein once. The table includes about 58,000 distinct CDR3 sequences, around 12% detected once. Sequencing was done on a sample of whole blood. These receptors all come from an adult who was a healthcare worker with PCR-confirmed SARS-CoV-2 infection or an uninfected control (not recorded which).

The table lists this clonotype with many counts. The chain carries TRBV20-1 and TRBJ1-4, with a weak D call TRBD1 (5 bases). The CDR3 loop spans 12 amino acids. The germline gives CDR1 DFQATT, CDR2 SNEGSKA (reference sequence). The V and J ends lost 1 base and 8 bases respectively, with 8 bases between them. CDR3 sequence: CSARAGSEKLFF. CDR3 in DNA: TGCAGTGCTAGAGCAGGGTCCGAAAAACTGTTTTTT.

There are many counts of this clonotype. V usage is TRBV20-1 and J usage is TRBJ2-7, with D perhaps assigned TRBD1 or TRBD2 (5 bases each). Germline V CDR1 and CDR2: DFQATT, SNEGSKA (reference sequence). The CDR3 totals 12 residues. V was cut by 5 bases and J by 4 bases, with 12 bases left in between. The CDR3 nucleotides are TGCAGTGCTGCTCGGGGCCCTTACGAGCAGTACTTC. Protein: CSAARGPYEQYF.

This clonotype was observed a handful of times. The gene calls are TRBV29-1 and TRBJ2-3, with TRBD1 as a possible D gene (6 bases). This CDR3 contains 14 residues. Trimming cost V 3 bases and J 0 bases, with 10 bases left between them. The germline gives CDR1 SQVTM, CDR2 ANQGSEA. CDR3 amino acids: CSVERGLSTDTQYF. CDR3 DNA sequence: TGCAGCGTTGAGAGGGGGTTAAGCACAGATACGCAGTATTTT.